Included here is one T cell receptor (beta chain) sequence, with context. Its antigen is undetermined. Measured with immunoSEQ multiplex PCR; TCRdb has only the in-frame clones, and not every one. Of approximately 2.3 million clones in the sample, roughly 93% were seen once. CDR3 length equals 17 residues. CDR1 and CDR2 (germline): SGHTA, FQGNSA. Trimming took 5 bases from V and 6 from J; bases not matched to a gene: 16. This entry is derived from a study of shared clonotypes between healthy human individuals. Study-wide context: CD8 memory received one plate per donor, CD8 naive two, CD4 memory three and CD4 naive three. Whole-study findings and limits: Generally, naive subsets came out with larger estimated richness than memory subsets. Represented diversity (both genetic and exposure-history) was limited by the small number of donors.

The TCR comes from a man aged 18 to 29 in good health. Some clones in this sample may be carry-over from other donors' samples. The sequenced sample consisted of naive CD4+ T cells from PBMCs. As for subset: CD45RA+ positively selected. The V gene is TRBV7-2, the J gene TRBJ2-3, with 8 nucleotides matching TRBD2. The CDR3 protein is CASSPSLAARAGDTQYF. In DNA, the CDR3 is TGTGCCAGCAGCCCATCACTAGCGGCCAGGGCCGGGGATACGCAGTATTTT.